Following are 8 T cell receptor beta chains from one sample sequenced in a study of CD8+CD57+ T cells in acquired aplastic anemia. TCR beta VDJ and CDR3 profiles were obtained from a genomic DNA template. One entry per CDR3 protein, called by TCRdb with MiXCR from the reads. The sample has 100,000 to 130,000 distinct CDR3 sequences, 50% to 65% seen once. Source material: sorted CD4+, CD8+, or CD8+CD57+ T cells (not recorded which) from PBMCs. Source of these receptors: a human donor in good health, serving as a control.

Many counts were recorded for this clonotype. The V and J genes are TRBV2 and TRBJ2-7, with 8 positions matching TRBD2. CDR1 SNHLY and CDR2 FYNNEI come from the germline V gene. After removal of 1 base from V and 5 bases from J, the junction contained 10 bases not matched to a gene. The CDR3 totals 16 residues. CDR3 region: CASSEGVRGGNDEQYF. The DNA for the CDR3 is TGTGCCAGCAGTGAAGGGGTTCGGGGGGGCAACGACGAGCAGTACTTC.

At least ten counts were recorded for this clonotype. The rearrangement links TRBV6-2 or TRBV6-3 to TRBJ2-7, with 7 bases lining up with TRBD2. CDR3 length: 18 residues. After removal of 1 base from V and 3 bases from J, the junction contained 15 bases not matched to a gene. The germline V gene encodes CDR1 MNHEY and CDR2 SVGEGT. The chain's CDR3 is CASSYFALRGEADYEQYF. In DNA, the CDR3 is TGTGCCAGCAGTTACTTCGCTCTCCGGGGGGAGGCCGACTACGAGCAGTACTTC.

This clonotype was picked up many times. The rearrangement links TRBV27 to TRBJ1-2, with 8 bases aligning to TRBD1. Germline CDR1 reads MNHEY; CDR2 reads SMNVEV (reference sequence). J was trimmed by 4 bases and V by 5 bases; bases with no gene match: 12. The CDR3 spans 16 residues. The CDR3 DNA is TGTGCCAGCAGTCATCAGGGGGCCCACACACCCTATGGCTACACCTTC. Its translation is CASSHQGAHTPYGYTF.

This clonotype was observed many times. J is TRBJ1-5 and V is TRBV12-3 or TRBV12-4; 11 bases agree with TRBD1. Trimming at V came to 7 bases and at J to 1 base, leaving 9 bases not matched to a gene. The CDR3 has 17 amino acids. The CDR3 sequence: CASTSGQGDWSNQPQHF. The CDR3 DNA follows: TGTGCCAGCACCTCGGGACAGGGGGATTGGAGCAATCAGCCCCAGCATTTT.

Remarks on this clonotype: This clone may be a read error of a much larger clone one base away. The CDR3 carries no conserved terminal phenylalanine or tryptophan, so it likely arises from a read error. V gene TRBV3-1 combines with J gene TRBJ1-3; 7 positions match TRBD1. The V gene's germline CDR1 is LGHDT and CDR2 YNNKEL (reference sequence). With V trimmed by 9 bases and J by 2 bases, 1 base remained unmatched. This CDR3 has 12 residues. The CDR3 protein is CASTGAGNTIYS. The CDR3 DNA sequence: TGTGCCAGTACAGGGGCTGGAAACACCATATATTCT.

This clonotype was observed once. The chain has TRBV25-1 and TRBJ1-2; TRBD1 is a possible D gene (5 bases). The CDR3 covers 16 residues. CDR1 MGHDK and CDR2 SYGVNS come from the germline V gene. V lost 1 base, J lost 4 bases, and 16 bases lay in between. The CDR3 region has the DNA TGTGCCAGCAGTGAATCCGGGGTCCCGGGGACCTATGGCTACACCTTC. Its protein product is CASSESGVPGTYGYTF.

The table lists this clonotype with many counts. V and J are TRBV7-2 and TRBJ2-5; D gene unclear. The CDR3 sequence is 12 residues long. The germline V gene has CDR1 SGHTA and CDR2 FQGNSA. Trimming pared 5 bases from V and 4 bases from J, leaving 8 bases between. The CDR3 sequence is CASSPGVETQYF. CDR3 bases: TGTGCCAGCAGCCCCGGCGTAGAGACCCAGTACTTC.

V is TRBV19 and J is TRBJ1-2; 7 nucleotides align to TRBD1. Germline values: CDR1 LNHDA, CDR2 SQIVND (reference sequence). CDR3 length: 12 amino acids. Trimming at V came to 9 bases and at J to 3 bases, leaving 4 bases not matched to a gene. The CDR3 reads CASSGTDYGYTF. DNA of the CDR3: TGTGCCAGCAGCGGGACAGACTATGGCTACACCTTC.